Below, 19 T cell receptor beta chains from the same sample are listed, as sequenced in a study of blood T cells in healthy people across ages. It was with a sample-barcoded 5' primer and a J-beta primer mix that a second PCR of about 7 to 12 cycles was run. Using its own MiXCR run on the 5' RACE reads, TCRdb lists one record per CDR3 protein. The sample has about 970,000 distinct CDR3 sequences; roughly 50% are singletons. Sequencing was carried out using blood. The receptor set was obtained from a woman aged 55-75 years in good health.

The sample holds one count of this clonotype. Here the CDR3 reads CASSPDPHYEQYF. CDR3 DNA: TGTGCCAGCAGCCCGGATCCCCACTACGAGCAGTACTTC. The rearrangement joins TRBV7-2 to TRBJ2-7; D is unresolved. Germline V gene lookup returns CDR1 SGHTA and CDR2 FQGNSA. The V gene lost 5 bases and the J gene lost 3 bases, with 11 bases spanning the gap. This CDR3 comprises 13 residues.

This clonotype was observed a handful of times. The rearrangement joins TRBV12-3 or TRBV12-4 to TRBJ2-1; D gene unclear. The ends were cut back, 3 bases at V and 5 bases at J, with 11 bases in the middle. The CDR3 sequence is 14 residues long. CDR3 region: CASSLESGDNEQFF. CDR3 nucleotides: TGTGCCAGCAGTTTGGAGTCTGGGGACAATGAGCAGTTCTTC.

The chain couples TRBV5-6 to TRBJ1-4; D gene uncertain. This CDR3 is 12 amino acids long. Trimming pared 4 bases from V and 8 bases from J, leaving 9 bases between. Germline assignment: CDR1 SGHDT and CDR2 YYEEEE. CDR3 bases: TGTGCCAGCAGCCGGACGCGGGAAAAACTGTTTTTT. Amino acids: CASSRTREKLFF.

This clonotype turned up a few times. The genes are TRBV7-2 and TRBJ1-6; no reliable D call. Germline V CDR1 and CDR2: SGHTA, FQGNSA. Trimming cost V 4 bases and J 8 bases, with 12 bases left between them. This CDR3 region has 14 residues. The CDR3 sequence is CASSSQLGDSPLHF. The CDR3 DNA sequence: TGTGCCAGCAGCTCACAACTGGGAGATTCACCCCTCCACTTT.

CDR3 coding DNA: TGCAGTGCTAGAGATTTTGGGGACAGGGGGCCCTCCTACGAGCAGTACTTC. Protein sequence: CSARDFGDRGPSYEQYF. The chain carries TRBV20-1 and TRBJ2-7; 12 bases are shared with TRBD1. After removal of 0 bases from V and 0 bases from J, the junction contained 6 bases not matched to a gene. CDR1 is DFQATT, CDR2 SNEGSKA, per germline (reference sequence). The CDR3 runs to 17 residues.

Turning to this clonotype: The conserved phenylalanine or tryptophan normally closing the CDR3 is absent here, so this likely arose from a read error. This sequence joins TRBV6-1 and TRBJ1-5; D remains unclear. With 4 bases removed from V and 4 bases from J, the gap between germline ends came to 11 bases. Germline V gives CDR1 MNHNS, CDR2 SASEGT. CDR3 length equals 14 residues. CDR3 loop: CASSGEGWNQPQHV. CDR3 sequence (DNA): TGTGCCAGCAGTGGGGAAGGTTGGAATCAGCCCCAGCATGTT.

This clonotype was seen a handful of times. The rearrangement uses TRBV7-2 and TRBJ2-5; D is perhaps TRBD1 (6 bases). Germline CDR1 reads SGHTA; CDR2 reads FQGNSA. Trimming pared 1 base from V and 5 bases from J, leaving 14 bases between. The CDR3 is 15 amino acids. CDR3 DNA: TGTGCCAGCAGCTTAGGAGGGGGAGTTGGGGAGACCCAGTACTTC. Amino acids: CASSLGGGVGETQYF.

This clonotype was detected ten times or more. This chain joins TRBV5-1 and TRBJ2-1; 10 bases agree with TRBD2. This CDR3 comprises 15 residues. Germline assignment: CDR1 SGHRS and CDR2 YFSETQ. Unmatched junction bases numbered 5, after V lost 0 bases and J lost 8 bases. The CDR3 is CASSLVSSGSDEQFF. CDR3 in DNA: TGCGCCAGCAGCTTGGTGTCTAGCGGGAGCGATGAGCAGTTCTTC.

The chain carries TRBV5-1 and TRBJ2-5; D remains unclear. V shed 2 bases and J shed 1 base, with 9 bases lying between them. CDR1 is SGHRS and CDR2 is YFSETQ in the germline V gene. CDR3 length equals 14 residues. The CDR3 reads CASSLQMAQETQYF. The CDR3 nucleotides read TGCGCCAGCAGCTTACAGATGGCCCAAGAGACCCAGTACTTC.

This clonotype was seen once. The chain uses TRBV6-1 and TRBJ1-1, with D unresolved. Trimming shortened V by 9 bases and J by 7 bases, and 12 bases separated the two germline ends. Germline assignment: CDR1 MNHNS and CDR2 SASEGT. This CDR3 region has 11 residues. CDR3 in DNA: TGTGCCAGTCCATGGCCTTTTGAAGCTTTCTTT. Amino acids: CASPWPFEAFF.

This clonotype was seen a handful of times. The chain is built from TRBV20-1 and TRBJ2-1; TRBD2 aligns across 7 bases. The germline gives CDR1 DFQATT, CDR2 SNEGSKA (reference sequence). The CDR3 spans 14 residues. V shed 6 bases and J 0 bases; nucleotides not matched to a gene: 5. In nucleotides, the CDR3 is TGCAGTGCCCAGCGGGAATCCTCCTACAATGAGCAGTTCTTC. Protein: CSAQRESSYNEQFF.

The chain uses TRBV4-2 and TRBJ1-1, with no clear D. V lost 0 bases to trimming and J lost 1 base, with 12 bases between them. The CDR3 contains 16 residues. Germline values: CDR1 LGHNA, CDR2 YNFKEQ. The CDR3 DNA sequence: TGTGCCAGCAGCCAAGATGGAGGGCCCCAGAACACTGAAGCTTTCTTT. This gives the protein CASSQDGGPQNTEAFF.

A note on this clonotype: A read error may account for a junction end that differs from germline. The V and J genes are TRBV6-2 or TRBV6-3 and TRBJ2-1; 10 bases map to TRBD2. The CDR3 has 17 amino acids. Per the germline V gene, CDR1 is MNHEY and CDR2 is SVGEGT. The CDR3 here is CANSYSPTSGIYNEQFF. CDR3 coding DNA: TGTGCCAACAGTTACTCCCCAACTAGCGGGATCTACAATGAGCAGTTCTTC.

J is TRBJ2-5 and V is TRBV2; D may match TRBD1 or TRBD2 (7 bases each). The germline V gene has CDR1 SNHLY and CDR2 FYNNEI. The V gene lost 7 bases and the J gene lost 2 bases, with 14 bases spanning the gap. The CDR3 has 14 residues. CDR3 sequence reads: CASIRQGLQETQYF. The CDR3, as DNA: TGTGCCAGCATCCGACAGGGACTACAAGAGACCCAGTACTTC.

The gene calls are TRBV4-1 and TRBJ2-1; TRBD1 matches 11 bases. J gave up 7 bases and V 4 bases, and 6 bases lay outside the gene matches. Germline values: CDR1 MGHRA, CDR2 YSYEKL. The CDR3 has 15 residues. CDR3 protein: CASSLPGQGVNEQFF. Here the CDR3 DNA reads TGCGCCAGCAGCCTTCCGGGACAGGGGGTAAATGAGCAGTTCTTC.

This clonotype has a count of ten or more. J is TRBJ2-1 and V is TRBV28, with 7 positions matching TRBD1. Germline trimming cut 4 bases from V and 1 base from J; bases unmatched to any gene: 1. The germline V gene encodes CDR1 MDHEN and CDR2 SYDVKM. CDR3 length equals 14 residues. The CDR3 DNA is TGTGCCAGCAGTTCCAGGGGGTCCTACAATGAGCAGTTCTTC. It is translated as CASSSRGSYNEQFF. Looking up the rest from reference TRBV28 and TRBJ2-1 gives the full variable domain: DVKVTQSSRYLVKRTGEKVFLECVQDMDHENMFWYRQDPGLGLRLIYFSYDVKMKEKGDIPEGYSVSREKKERFSLILESASTNQTSMYLCASSSRGSYNEQFFGPGTRLTVL.

This clonotype has just one count. This chain joins TRBV7-2 and TRBJ2-3, with D tentatively TRBD1 or TRBD2 (6 bases each). Trimming removed 2 bases from V and 0 bases from J, with 21 bases in between. CDR1 is SGHTA and CDR2 is FQGNSA in the germline V gene. CDR3 length equals 19 residues. The CDR3 region has the DNA TGTGCCAGCAGCTTACGATCGGGGGCCATTGCAACTAGCACAGATACGCAGTATTTT. Protein sequence: CASSLRSGAIATSTDTQYF.

This chain links TRBV6-1 with TRBJ1-5; D possibly corresponds to TRBD1 (5 bases). Trimming stripped 2 bases from V and 0 bases from J, with 14 bases between. In germline, CDR1 is MNHNS, CDR2 SASEGT. This CDR3 has 17 residues. CDR3 sequence reads: CASSERGWGNSNQPQHF. The CDR3 DNA is TGTGCCAGCAGTGAAAGGGGTTGGGGGAATAGCAATCAGCCCCAGCATTTT.

This clonotype showed up just once. V usage is TRBV11-2 and J usage is TRBJ2-5, with 8 bases matching TRBD1. V gave up 3 bases and J gave up 5 bases; unmatched junction bases: 8. This CDR3 spans 15 amino acids. Germline lookup yields CDR1 SGHAT and CDR2 FQNNGV. This CDR3 reads CASSFGQGSLETQYF. In DNA, the CDR3 is TGTGCCAGCAGCTTCGGACAGGGATCTTTGGAGACCCAGTACTTC.